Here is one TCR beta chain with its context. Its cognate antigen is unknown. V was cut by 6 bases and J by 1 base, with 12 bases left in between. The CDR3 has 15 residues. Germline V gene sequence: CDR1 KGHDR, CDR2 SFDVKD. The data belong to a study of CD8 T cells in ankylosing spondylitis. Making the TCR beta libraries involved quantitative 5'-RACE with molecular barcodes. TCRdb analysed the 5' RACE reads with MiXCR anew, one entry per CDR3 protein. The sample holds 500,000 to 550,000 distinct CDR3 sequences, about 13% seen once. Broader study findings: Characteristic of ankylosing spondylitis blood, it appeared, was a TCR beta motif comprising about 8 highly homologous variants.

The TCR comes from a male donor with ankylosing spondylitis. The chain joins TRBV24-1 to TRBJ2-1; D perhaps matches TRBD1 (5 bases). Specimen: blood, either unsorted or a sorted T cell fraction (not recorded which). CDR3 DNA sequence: TGTGCCACCAGTACTCCAACAGGTTCCTACAATGAGCAGTTCTTC. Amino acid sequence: CATSTPTGSYNEQFF.